This entry concerns a single T cell receptor (beta chain). Only in-frame clones appear in the TCRdb table, and some are missing; sequencing was by immunoSEQ multiplex PCR. The sample contains 80,000 or so clones, about 85% of which appear only once. V was trimmed by 2 bases and J by 0 bases, leaving 14 bases between them. Germline V CDR1 and CDR2: KGHSH, LQKENI. The CDR3 sequence is 17 residues long. The sample originates from a study of blood T cell repertoires in COVID-19. About the study: Acute and convalescent COVID-19 specimens originated in the United States, Italy and Spain.

The clonotype was recovered from a human donor in a cohort sampled during active COVID-19. The sample consisted of peripheral blood. This chain connects TRBV18 to TRBJ2-1; D might be TRBD2 (5 bases). The CDR3 nucleotides read TGTGCCAGCTCACCATCCGCGGGCCAGAGCTCCTACAATGAGCAGTTCTTC. Protein: CASSPSAGQSSYNEQFF. Full variable domain (outside the CDR3, taken from reference TRBV18 and TRBJ2-1): NAGVMQNPRHLVRRRGQEARLRCSPMKGHSHVYWYRQLPEEGLKFMVYLQKENIIDESGMPKERFSAEFPKEGPSILRIQQVVRGDSAAYFCASSPSAGQSSYNEQFFGPGTRLTVL.